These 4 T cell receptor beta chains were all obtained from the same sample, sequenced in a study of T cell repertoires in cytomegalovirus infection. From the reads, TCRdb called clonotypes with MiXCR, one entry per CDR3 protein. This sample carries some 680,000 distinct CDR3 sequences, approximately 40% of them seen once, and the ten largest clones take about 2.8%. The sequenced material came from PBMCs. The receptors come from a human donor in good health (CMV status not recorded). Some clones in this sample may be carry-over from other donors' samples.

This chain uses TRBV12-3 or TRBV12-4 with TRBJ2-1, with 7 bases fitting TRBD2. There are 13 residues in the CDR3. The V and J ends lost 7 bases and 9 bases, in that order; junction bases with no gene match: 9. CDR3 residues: CASNGGRNGEQFF. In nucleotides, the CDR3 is TGTGCCAGCAATGGCGGGAGAAATGGTGAGCAGTTCTTC.

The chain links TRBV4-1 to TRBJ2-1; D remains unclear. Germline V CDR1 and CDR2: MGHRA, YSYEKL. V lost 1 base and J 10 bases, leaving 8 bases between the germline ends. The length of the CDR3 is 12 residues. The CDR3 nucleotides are TGCGCCAGCAGCCAAGCCCCTATGGAGCAGTTCTTC. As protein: CASSQAPMEQFF.

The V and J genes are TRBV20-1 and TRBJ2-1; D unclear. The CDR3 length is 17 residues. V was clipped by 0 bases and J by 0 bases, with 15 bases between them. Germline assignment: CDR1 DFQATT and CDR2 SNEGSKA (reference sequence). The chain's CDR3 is CSARDRGLQSSYNEQFF. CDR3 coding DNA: TGCAGTGCTAGAGATCGCGGCCTTCAAAGCTCCTACAATGAGCAGTTCTTC.

CDR3: CASFTKGGSTEAFF. In DNA form, the CDR3 reads TGTGCCAGCTTCACCAAGGGAGGGTCCACTGAAGCTTTCTTT. V is TRBV18 and J is TRBJ1-1; D is unclear. With 7 bases removed from V and 4 bases from J, the gap between germline ends came to 16 bases. Germline V gives CDR1 KGHSH, CDR2 LQKENI. This CDR3 spans 14 amino acids.